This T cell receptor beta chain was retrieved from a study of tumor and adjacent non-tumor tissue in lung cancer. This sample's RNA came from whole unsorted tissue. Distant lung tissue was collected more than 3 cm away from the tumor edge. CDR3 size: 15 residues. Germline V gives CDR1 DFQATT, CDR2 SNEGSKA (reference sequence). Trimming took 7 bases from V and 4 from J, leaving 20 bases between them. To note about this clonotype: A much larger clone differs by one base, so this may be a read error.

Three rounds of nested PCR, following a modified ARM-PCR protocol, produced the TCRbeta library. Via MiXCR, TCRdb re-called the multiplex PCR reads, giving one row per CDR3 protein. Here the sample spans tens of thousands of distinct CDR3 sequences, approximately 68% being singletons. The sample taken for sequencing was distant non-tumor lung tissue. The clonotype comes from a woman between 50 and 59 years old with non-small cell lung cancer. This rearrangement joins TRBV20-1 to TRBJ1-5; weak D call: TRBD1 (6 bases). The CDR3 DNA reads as TGCAGTGGTAGGAAAACCGGGACATTTAATCAGCCCCAGCATTTT. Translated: CSGRKTGTFNQPQHF.